A selection of T cell receptor beta chains follows, all from one sample in a study of blood T cell repertoires in COVID-19. Here immunoSEQ multiplex PCR was the method, and the copy in TCRdb shows in-frame clones only, minus some. Of about 230,000 clones listed, 70% to 90% are singletons. Sequenced sample: peripheral blood. The source of these receptors is a man in his fifties with COVID-19, enrolled during active disease. CDR3s include the opening cysteine and the closing phenylalanine or tryptophan. A D gene is named only where the DNA matches it firmly. For some rows the clone size is stated as once, few or many, or as a class when expanded; others skip it.

TRBV9	.	TRBJ2-1	.	CASSALANSYNEQFF	TGTGCCAGCAGCGCACTAGCCAACTCCTACAATGAGCAGTTCTTC
TRBV7-9	once	TRBJ2-2	TRBD2	CASRWTSGGYGGELFF	TGTGCCAGCAGATGGACTAGCGGGGGGTACGGCGGGGAGCTGTTTTTT
TRBV4-2	.	TRBJ2-2	.	CASSQEAGDTGELFF	TGTGCCAGCAGCCAAGAAGCCGGGGACACCGGGGAGCTGTTTTTT
TRBV27	.	TRBJ1-3	TRBD1	CASSRDSSGNTIYF	TGTGCCAGCAGCCGGGACAGCTCTGGAAACACCATATATTTT
TRBV6-5	.	TRBJ2-5	TRBD2	CASSTPRRGGWGQYF	TGTGCCAGCAGTACGCCTCGGCGGGGGGGCTGGGGCCAGTACTTC
TRBV6-5	.	TRBJ2-2	.	CASSTNTGELFF	TGTGCCAGCAGCACGAACACCGGGGAGCTGTTTTTT
TRBV7-2	.	TRBJ1-3	.	CASSLEVAGSNTIYF	TGTGCCAGCAGCTTAGAGGTAGCGGGTTCAAACACCATATATTTT
TRBV5-1	once	TRBJ1-1	.	CASSLGGANTEAFF	TGCGCCAGCAGCTTGGGAGGAGCAAACACTGAAGCTTTCTTT
TRBV6-5	once	TRBJ1-2	TRBD1	CASSPRNRGLGGYTF	TGTGCCAGCAGTCCGCGAAACAGGGGGCTTGGAGGCTACACCTTC
TRBV10-3	once	TRBJ1-2	.	CAISESGGHGYTF	TGTGCCATCAGTGAGTCGGGGGGGCATGGCTACACCTTC
TRBV5-1	.	TRBJ2-7	TRBD1	CASSTGQGAYEQYF	TGCGCCAGCAGCACCGGACAGGGGGCGTACGAGCAGTACTTC
TRBV18	.	TRBJ2-3	.	CASSPLGARNTDTQYF	TGTGCCAGCTCACCATTAGGGGCAAGAAACACAGATACGCAGTATTTT
TRBV9	.	TRBJ2-3	.	CASSVGTEQYF	TGTGCCAGCAGCGTAGGAACAGAGCAGTATTTT
TRBV4-1	few	TRBJ2-7	.	CASSYVTNYEQYF	TGCGCCAGCAGCTATGTCACTAACTACGAGCAGTACTTC
TRBV28	.	TRBJ2-7	.	CASQSYEQYF	TGTGCCAGCCAATCCTACGAGCAGTACTTC
TRBV5-1	.	TRBJ2-1	.	CASSLEPRQNFDNEQFF	TGCGCCAGCAGCTTGGAACCGAGACAGAACTTTGACAATGAGCAGTTCTTC
TRBV30	.	TRBJ2-1	.	CAGERTYNEQFF	TGTGCCGGAGAGCGGACCTACAATGAGCAGTTCTTC
TRBV29-1	.	TRBJ2-1	TRBD1	CSSGQGRHNEQFF	TGCAGCTCGGGACAGGGTAGACACAATGAGCAGTTCTTC
TRBV7-2	.	TRBJ2-7	TRBD1	CASSLTGYDGEYF	TGTGCCAGCAGCTTGACAGGGTATGATGGGGAGTACTTC
TRBV18	.	TRBJ2-3	TRBD1	CASSEIDRGYTDTQYF	TGTGCCAGCTCAGAGATCGACAGGGGGTACACAGATACGCAGTATTTT
TRBV14	.	TRBJ1-1	.	CASSRGAGAATEAFF	TGTGCCAGCAGCCGGGGTGCTGGGGCGGCCACTGAAGCTTTCTTT
TRBV6-5	.	TRBJ1-5	.	CASSYGGNQPQHF	TGTGCCAGCAGTTACGGAGGGAACCAGCCCCAGCATTTT
TRBV6-4	.	TRBJ2-5	.	CASSESPGAIVVTQYF	TGTGCCAGCAGTGAAAGCCCAGGGGCGATTGTAGTGACCCAGTACTTC
TRBV5-1	.	TRBJ2-5	TRBD2	CASSYRTSGTPRETQYF	TGCGCCAGCAGCTACAGGACTAGCGGGACACCCCGAGAGACCCAGTACTTC
TRBV20-1	.	TRBJ2-1	.	CSAIAVNEQFF	TGCAGTGCTATAGCGGTAAATGAGCAGTTCTTC
TRBV9	.	TRBJ1-6	.	CASSLQQDNSPLHF	TGTGCCAGCAGCCTTCAACAGGATAATTCACCCCTCCACTTT
TRBV4-1	.	TRBJ1-1	TRBD1	CASSQDDRGLLNTEAFF	TGCGCCAGCAGCCAAGACGACAGGGGGCTTTTGAACACTGAAGCTTTCTTT
TRBV3-1/TRBV3-2	.	TRBJ2-7	TRBD1	CASSQTGTGGYEQYF	TGTGCCAGCAGCCAAACCGGGACAGGGGGCTACGAGCAGTACTTC
TRBV9	.	TRBJ2-5	.	CASSEPQEGAEEETQYF	TGTGCCAGCAGCGAGCCCCAGGAGGGGGCAGAGGAGGAGACCCAGTACTTC